This section outlines one T cell receptor (beta chain) sequence together with its context. The data originate from a study of technical replicates of blood from a few donors. Generated by immunoSEQ multiplex PCR, the TCRdb table keeps only in-frame clones and is missing some. The sample has roughly 60,000 clones; roughly 92% are singletons. The CDR3 extends over 14 amino acids. Germline V CDR1 and CDR2: SGHTA, FQGNSA. Trimming at V came to 5 bases and at J to 2 bases, leaving 2 bases not matched to a gene. J is TRBJ2-1 and V is TRBV7-2; 8 bases are shared with TRBD1. The sequencing input was PBMCs. The TCR sequence derives from a human donor in good health. Some clones in this sample may be carry-over from other donors' samples. The CDR3 sequence is CASSGTGAYNEQFF. CDR3 in DNA: TGTGCCAGCAGCGGGACAGGCGCCTACAATGAGCAGTTCTTC.